The entry that follows covers one T cell receptor beta chain sequence. These data come from a study of blood T cell repertoires in COVID-19. On the study more broadly: Samples taken during acute and convalescent COVID-19 were collected in the United States, Italy and Spain. The cDNA or gDNA used as material had been derived from T cells, B-cell-depleted T cells, or PBMCs.

Trimming took 4 bases from V and 2 from J; bases not matched to a gene: 4. This CDR3 has 14 residues. In germline, CDR1 is SGDLS, CDR2 YYNGEE. Methods used by the authors: Reference gene primer amplification in the assay estimated nucleated cell counts. TCRdb's table, derived via immunoSEQ multiplex PCR, lists solely in-frame clones and lacks some. From that table come the V and J calls and clone size; the DNA was used to work out D and trimming. This table holds under 300,000 clones, around 86% found once. V and J are TRBV9 and TRBJ2-3; TRBD2 matches at 7 bases. The clonotype was recovered from a man aged 50 to 60 with acute or convalescent COVID-19. The sequencing sample was made of peripheral blood. The DNA of the CDR3 is TGTGCCAGCAGCCCAGGACTAGTCACAGATACGCAGTATTTT. Residues: CASSPGLVTDTQYF.